This entry is about one TCR beta chain. Its antigen is not identified. The data stem from a study of CD8+ T cells in alopecia areata. Overall study results and limits: Unlike in mice, where it was clearer, TCR sharing across patients was less clear, possibly HLA-related.

cDNA serving as the sequencing template came from extracted, reverse transcribed RNA. TCRdb's copy holds only in-frame clones and misses some; the assay was immunoSEQ multiplex PCR. The table lists tens of thousands of clones, less than 65% of them singletons, with roughly 18% in the top ten. Alopecia areata patients provided lesional scalp punch biopsies and peripheral blood, both collected for the study. The sequencing input was NKG2D-high CD8+ T cells sorted from blood. The TCR sequence derives from a human donor with alopecia areata.

The CDR3 loop is CASSVGVGQGWTDTQYF. The CDR3 DNA sequence: TGTGCCAGCAGCGTAGGAGTTGGGCAGGGGTGGACAGATACGCAGTATTTT. This chain links TRBV9 with TRBJ2-3; weak D call: TRBD1 (6 bases). The germline V and J ends were trimmed by 0 bases and 3 bases, with 17 bases remaining between them. Per the germline V gene, CDR1 is SGDLS and CDR2 is YYNGEE. The CDR3 has 17 residues.